What follows is one T cell receptor beta chain and its context. These data belong to a study of blood T cell repertoires in COVID-19. Only in-frame clones appear in the TCRdb table, and some are missing; sequencing was by immunoSEQ multiplex PCR. The repertoire includes over 55,000 clones, around 82% of them detected once, and around 5% sits in the top ten. The germline CDR1 and CDR2 sequences are SGHVT and SQSDAQ. V shed 1 base and J shed 3 bases, with 19 bases lying between them. The CDR3 length is 17 residues. The chain recombines TRBV7-4 with TRBJ2-7; a possible D gene is TRBD1 (5 bases). The clonotype originates from a man aged 45-65 years with active COVID-19. Sequencing was done on a sample of peripheral blood. CDR3 sequence (DNA): TGTGCCAGCAGCTTAGATCGTTTGGGTCAGGGAAACTACGAGCAGTACTTC. Encoded protein: CASSLDRLGQGNYEQYF.